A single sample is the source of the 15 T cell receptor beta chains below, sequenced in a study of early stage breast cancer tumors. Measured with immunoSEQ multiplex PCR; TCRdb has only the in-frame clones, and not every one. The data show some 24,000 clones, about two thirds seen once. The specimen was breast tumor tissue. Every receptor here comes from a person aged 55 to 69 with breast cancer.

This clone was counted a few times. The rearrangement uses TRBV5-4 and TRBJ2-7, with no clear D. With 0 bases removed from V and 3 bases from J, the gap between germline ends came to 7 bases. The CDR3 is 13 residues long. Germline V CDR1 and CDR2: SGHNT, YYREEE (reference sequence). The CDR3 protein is CASSLDIYYEQYF. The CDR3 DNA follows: TGTGCCAGCAGCTTGGACATTTACTACGAGCAGTACTTC. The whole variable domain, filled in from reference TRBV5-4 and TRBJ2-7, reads ETGVTQSPTHLIKTRGQQVTLRCSSQSGHNTVSWYQQALGQGPQFIFQYYREEENGRGNFPPRFSGLQFPNYSSELNVNALELDDSALYLCASSLDIYYEQYFGPGTRLTVT.

The CDR3 is CASSLSVSSSGANVLTF. The CDR3 DNA is TGTGCCAGCTCACTGAGCGTCTCGAGCTCTGGGGCCAACGTCCTGACTTTC. The chain joins TRBV18 to TRBJ2-6; D is unresolved. This CDR3 spans 17 amino acids. V shed 4 bases and J shed 0 bases, with 13 bases lying between them. Germline CDR1 reads KGHSH; CDR2 reads LQKENI.

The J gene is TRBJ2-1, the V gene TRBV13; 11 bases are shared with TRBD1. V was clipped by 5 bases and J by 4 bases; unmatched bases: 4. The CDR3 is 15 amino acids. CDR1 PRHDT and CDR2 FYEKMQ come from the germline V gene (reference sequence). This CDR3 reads CASSPGTGGYNEQFF. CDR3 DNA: TGTGCCAGCAGCCCAGGGACAGGGGGGTACAATGAGCAGTTCTTC.

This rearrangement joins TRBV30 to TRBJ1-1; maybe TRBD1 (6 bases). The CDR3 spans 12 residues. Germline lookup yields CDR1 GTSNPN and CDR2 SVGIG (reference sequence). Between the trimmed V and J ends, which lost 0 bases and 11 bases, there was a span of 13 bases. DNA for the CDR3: TGTGCCTGGAGTGTAGGGGGGAGGGGTGCTTTCTTT. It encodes CAWSVGGRGAFF.

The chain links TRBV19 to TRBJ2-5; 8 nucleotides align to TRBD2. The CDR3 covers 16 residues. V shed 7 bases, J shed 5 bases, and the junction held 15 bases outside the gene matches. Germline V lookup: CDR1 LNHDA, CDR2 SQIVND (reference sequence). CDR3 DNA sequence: TGTGCCAGTACCTTAACAGCGGGAGAGTCTGCTGAGACCCAGTACTTC. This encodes CASTLTAGESAETQYF.

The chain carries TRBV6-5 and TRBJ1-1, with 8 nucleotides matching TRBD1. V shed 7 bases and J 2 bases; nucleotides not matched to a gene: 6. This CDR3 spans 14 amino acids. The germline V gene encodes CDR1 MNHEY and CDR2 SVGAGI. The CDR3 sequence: CASNWQGANTEAFF. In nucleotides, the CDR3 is TGTGCCAGCAACTGGCAGGGGGCTAACACTGAAGCTTTCTTT.

As DNA, the CDR3 is TGTGCCAGCGGATACAGGGGAAGGGGCAATCAGCCCCAGCATTTT. Translation: CASGYRGRGNQPQHF. The chain combines TRBV28 with TRBJ1-5; TRBD1 matches at 7 bases. Germline loops: CDR1 MDHEN, CDR2 SYDVKM. This CDR3 is 15 amino acids long. The V segment lost 8 bases and the J segment 2 bases; nucleotides outside the gene matches: 9.

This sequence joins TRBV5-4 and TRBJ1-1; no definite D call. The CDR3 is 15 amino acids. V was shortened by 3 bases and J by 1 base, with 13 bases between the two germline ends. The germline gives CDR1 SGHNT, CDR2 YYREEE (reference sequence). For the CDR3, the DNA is TGTGCCAGCAGCTCCCTGGGGAGGGCGAACACTGAAGCTTTCTTT. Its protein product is CASSSLGRANTEAFF.

The CDR3 DNA sequence: TGTGCCAGCAGCCCGCCGGGCCGCGGGCAGCCCCAGCATTTT. Translated, it gives CASSPPGRGQPQHF. The gene calls are TRBV7-8 and TRBJ1-5; D ambiguous. CDR3 length: 14 amino acids. V shed 5 bases and J shed 7 bases, with 15 bases lying between them. Germline assignment: CDR1 SGHVS and CDR2 FQNEAQ.

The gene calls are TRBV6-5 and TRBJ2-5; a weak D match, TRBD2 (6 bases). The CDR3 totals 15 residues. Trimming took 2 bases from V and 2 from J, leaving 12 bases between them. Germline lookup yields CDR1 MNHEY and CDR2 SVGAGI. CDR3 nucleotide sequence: TGTGCCAGCAGTTACGGGGGGATAGGTCAAGAGACCCAGTACTTC. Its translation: CASSYGGIGQETQYF.

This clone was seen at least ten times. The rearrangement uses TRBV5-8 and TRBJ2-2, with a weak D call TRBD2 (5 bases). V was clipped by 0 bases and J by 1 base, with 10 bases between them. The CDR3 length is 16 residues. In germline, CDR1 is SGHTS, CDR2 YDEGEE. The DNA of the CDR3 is TGTGCCAGCAGCTTGGGGGCGGCGGGGAACACCGGGGAGCTGTTTTTT. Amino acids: CASSLGAAGNTGELFF. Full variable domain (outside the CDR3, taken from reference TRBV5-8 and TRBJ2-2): EAGVTQSPTHLIKTRGQQATLRCSPISGHTSVYWYQQALGLGLQFLLWYDEGEERNRGNFPPRFSGRQFPNYSSELNVNALELEDSALYLCASSLGAAGNTGELFFGEGSRLTVL.

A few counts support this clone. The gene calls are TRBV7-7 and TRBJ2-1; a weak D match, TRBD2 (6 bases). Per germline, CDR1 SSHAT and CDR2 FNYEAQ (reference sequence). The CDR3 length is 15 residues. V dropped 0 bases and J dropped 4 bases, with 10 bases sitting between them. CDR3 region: CASSLAGGPYNEQFF. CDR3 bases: TGTGCCAGCAGCTTAGCGGGAGGCCCTTACAATGAGCAGTTCTTC.

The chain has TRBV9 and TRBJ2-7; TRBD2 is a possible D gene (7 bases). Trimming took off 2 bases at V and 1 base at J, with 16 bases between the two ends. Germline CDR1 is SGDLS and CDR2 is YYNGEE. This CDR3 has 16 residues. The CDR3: CASSVGASGGSYEQYF. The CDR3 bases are TGTGCCAGCAGCGTGGGGGCTAGCGGAGGTTCCTACGAGCAGTACTTC.

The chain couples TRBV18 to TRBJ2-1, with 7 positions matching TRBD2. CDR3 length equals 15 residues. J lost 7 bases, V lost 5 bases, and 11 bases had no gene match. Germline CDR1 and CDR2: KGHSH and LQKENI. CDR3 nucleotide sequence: TGTGCCAGCTCAAGGGCTACCACTAGCGAGAATGAGCAGTTCTTC. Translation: CASSRATTSENEQFF.

CDR3 sequence: CASSFGNWAVSTDTQYF. In DNA, the CDR3 is TGTGCCAGCAGCTTCGGGAACTGGGCGGTTAGCACAGATACGCAGTATTTT. The chain recombines TRBV11-1 with TRBJ2-3; weak D call: TRBD2 (5 bases). Germline V lookup: CDR1 SGHAT, CDR2 FQDESV (reference sequence). The CDR3 contains 17 residues. With 3 bases removed from V and 0 bases from J, the gap between germline ends came to 16 bases.